The rows below give T cell receptor beta chains drawn from one sample of a study of beta chain features in type 1 diabetes. Produced via immunoSEQ multiplex PCR; TCRdb's table is partial and in-frame only. In the table there are around 340,000 clones, approximately 9.7% of which are singletons. The sequenced sample consisted of central memory CD4+ T cells from blood. Receptor source: a man aged 25 to 40 with type 1 diabetes. Each CDR3 is given with its conserved first and last residue. D genes are given only for firm matches. Expanded clones are given a class, and other clones once, few, many or no size at all.

CDR3 DNA: TGTGCCAGCAGCCAGGACAGGGGAAATTCACCCCTCCACTTT; CDR3 protein: CASSQDRGNSPLHF; J gene: TRBJ1-6; CDR3 length: 14; clone size: -; V gene: TRBV2; D gene: TRBD1
CDR3 DNA: TGTGCCAGCAGCTTAGAGAAAAGCCGTGGGGAGCAGTACTTC; CDR3 protein: CASSLEKSRGEQYF; J gene: TRBJ2-7; CDR3 length: 14; clone size: few; V gene: TRBV7-9; D gene: -
CDR3 DNA: TGTGCCAGCAGCGTGTTAGGCGGTGACGAGCAGTACTTC; CDR3 protein: CASSVLGGDEQYF; J gene: TRBJ2-7; CDR3 length: 13; clone size: few; V gene: TRBV7-8; D gene: -
CDR3 DNA: TGTGCCAGCAGTCCCAATCTAAGCGCTGAAGCTTTCTTT; CDR3 protein: CASSPNLSAEAFF; J gene: TRBJ1-1; CDR3 length: 13; clone size: -; V gene: TRBV7-2; D gene: -
CDR3 DNA: TGTGCCAGCAGTTCCACTAGACAGGGAGGCGGCTACACCTTC; CDR3 protein: CASSSTRQGGGYTF; J gene: TRBJ1-2; CDR3 length: 14; clone size: -; V gene: TRBV27; D gene: TRBD1
CDR3 DNA: TGTGCCAGCAGTTACCGGGTCAGGGGCTATGGCTACACCTTC; CDR3 protein: CASSYRVRGYGYTF; J gene: TRBJ1-2; CDR3 length: 14; clone size: -; V gene: TRBV6-5; D gene: -
CDR3 DNA: TGTGCCACCACGGCAGGGAGAGGGATTCGGCCCCAGCATTTT; CDR3 protein: CATTAGRGIRPQHF; J gene: TRBJ1-5; CDR3 length: 14; clone size: -; V gene: TRBV28; D gene: -
CDR3 DNA: TGTGCCAGCAGCGTTTCTGCTTATAATTCACCCCTCCACTTT; CDR3 protein: CASSVSAYNSPLHF; J gene: TRBJ1-6; CDR3 length: 14; clone size: -; V gene: TRBV9; D gene: -
CDR3 DNA: TGTGCCAGCAGCGTTCGTGTCCGGATTCTCGAGGGTGAAAAACTGTTTTTT; CDR3 protein: CASSVRVRILEGEKLFF; J gene: TRBJ1-4; CDR3 length: 17; clone size: many; V gene: TRBV6-4; D gene: -
CDR3 DNA: TGTGCCTGGAGCGCGGGACTAGCAGACACCGGGGAGCTGTTTTTT; CDR3 protein: CAWSAGLADTGELFF; J gene: TRBJ2-2; CDR3 length: 15; clone size: few; V gene: TRBV30; D gene: TRBD2
CDR3 DNA: TGTGCCAGCAGTTTCGGGGGTGGCTATGGCTACACCTTC; CDR3 protein: CASSFGGGYGYTF; J gene: TRBJ1-2; CDR3 length: 13; clone size: -; V gene: TRBV27; D gene: -
CDR3 DNA: TGTGCCAGCAGCCATGGGACTAGCGGGGGGACCTACGAGCAGTACTTC; CDR3 protein: CASSHGTSGGTYEQYF; J gene: TRBJ2-7; CDR3 length: 16; clone size: -; V gene: TRBV14; D gene: TRBD2
CDR3 DNA: TGTGCCAGCAGCGAACTTGGACATGTCACTGAAGCTTTCTTT; CDR3 protein: CASSELGHVTEAFF; J gene: TRBJ1-1; CDR3 length: 14; clone size: -; V gene: TRBV6-6; D gene: -
CDR3 DNA: TGTGCCAGCAGCAACGGACTAGCGGGGTCTACAGATACGCAGTATTTT; CDR3 protein: CASSNGLAGSTDTQYF; J gene: TRBJ2-3; CDR3 length: 16; clone size: -; V gene: TRBV7-2; D gene: TRBD2
CDR3 DNA: TGTGCCAGCAGCTTAGTATACGGGCCCGGTAATCAGCCCCAGCATTTT; CDR3 protein: CASSLVYGPGNQPQHF; J gene: TRBJ1-5; CDR3 length: 16; clone size: few; V gene: TRBV7-2; D gene: -
CDR3 DNA: TGTGCCTGCAAGCAGGGTAATGGAAACACCATATATTTT; CDR3 protein: CACKQGNGNTIYF; J gene: TRBJ1-3; CDR3 length: 13; clone size: few; V gene: TRBV19; D gene: -
CDR3 DNA: TGCGCCAGCAGCCAAGTCCCCAGCTCCTACGAGCAGTACTTC; CDR3 protein: CASSQVPSSYEQYF; J gene: TRBJ2-7; CDR3 length: 14; clone size: -; V gene: TRBV4-3; D gene: -
CDR3 DNA: TGCGCCAGCAGCTTGGAACCCGACAGGCCCGCGGAGCAGTACTTC; CDR3 protein: CASSLEPDRPAEQYF; J gene: TRBJ2-7; CDR3 length: 15; clone size: once; V gene: TRBV5-1; D gene: -
CDR3 DNA: TGTGCCTGGAGCGGCGGGGTAGGGACAGCAGATGAGCAGTTCTTC; CDR3 protein: CAWSGGVGTADEQFF; J gene: TRBJ2-1; CDR3 length: 15; clone size: -; V gene: TRBV30; D gene: -
CDR3 DNA: TGTGCCAGCAGCTTAGTAAAAGGGGCCACCTACGAGCAGTACTTC; CDR3 protein: CASSLVKGATYEQYF; J gene: TRBJ2-7; CDR3 length: 15; clone size: -; V gene: TRBV7-9; D gene: -
CDR3 DNA: TGCAGCGTTGGAGCGGGGCTTAAGTACGAGCAGTACTTC; CDR3 protein: CSVGAGLKYEQYF; J gene: TRBJ2-7; CDR3 length: 13; clone size: few; V gene: TRBV29-1; D gene: TRBD2
CDR3 DNA: TGTGCTAGCAGCTTTGGTACAGTGAGTGAGCAGTACTTC; CDR3 protein: CASSFGTVSEQYF; J gene: TRBJ2-7; CDR3 length: 13; clone size: many; V gene: TRBV7-7; D gene: -
CDR3 DNA: TGCGCCAGCAGCTCGGGGGGTCGGACAGATTCCTACGAGCAGTACTTC; CDR3 protein: CASSSGGRTDSYEQYF; J gene: TRBJ2-7; CDR3 length: 16; clone size: few; V gene: TRBV5-1; D gene: -
CDR3 DNA: TGTGCCAGCTCACGACAGGGGGATTATGGCTACACCTTC; CDR3 protein: CASSRQGDYGYTF; J gene: TRBJ1-2; CDR3 length: 13; clone size: -; V gene: TRBV18; D gene: TRBD1
CDR3 DNA: TGTGCCAGCAGTCCTGGCTCAATGGGCCCCGGCTCCTACGAGCAGTACTTC; CDR3 protein: CASSPGSMGPGSYEQYF; J gene: TRBJ2-7; CDR3 length: 17; clone size: few; V gene: TRBV27; D gene: -
CDR3 DNA: TGTGCCAGCAGCTCTAGCGGGGGCCTCCAAGAGACCCAGTACTTC; CDR3 protein: CASSSSGGLQETQYF; J gene: TRBJ2-5; CDR3 length: 15; clone size: -; V gene: TRBV4-2; D gene: TRBD2
CDR3 DNA: TGTGCCAGCAGTGAAGACAGGCAGCGGGGCTACACCTTC; CDR3 protein: CASSEDRQRGYTF; J gene: TRBJ1-2; CDR3 length: 13; clone size: few; V gene: TRBV2; D gene: -
CDR3 DNA: TGTGCCTGGAGTGTAGCTGACGATACGCAGTATTTT; CDR3 protein: CAWSVADDTQYF; J gene: TRBJ2-3; CDR3 length: 12; clone size: many; V gene: TRBV30; D gene: -
CDR3 DNA: TGTGCCACCAGCAGAGGAGGGGCTCACACCGGGGAGCTGTTTTTT; CDR3 protein: CATSRGGAHTGELFF; J gene: TRBJ2-2; CDR3 length: 15; clone size: many; V gene: TRBV15; D gene: -
CDR3 DNA: TGTGCCAGCTCACCAGGGCGAGGGGGCAATCAGCCCCAGCATTTT; CDR3 protein: CASSPGRGGNQPQHF; J gene: TRBJ1-5; CDR3 length: 15; clone size: -; V gene: TRBV18; D gene: -
CDR3 DNA: TGTGCCAGCAGCTTGGTCGGGAAATTGACAGATACGCAGTATTTT; CDR3 protein: CASSLVGKLTDTQYF; J gene: TRBJ2-3; CDR3 length: 15; clone size: few; V gene: TRBV5-6; D gene: -
CDR3 DNA: TGTGCCAGCAGCTTCAGACAGGGCTACAATGAGCAGTTCTTC; CDR3 protein: CASSFRQGYNEQFF; J gene: TRBJ2-1; CDR3 length: 14; clone size: -; V gene: TRBV5-6; D gene: TRBD1